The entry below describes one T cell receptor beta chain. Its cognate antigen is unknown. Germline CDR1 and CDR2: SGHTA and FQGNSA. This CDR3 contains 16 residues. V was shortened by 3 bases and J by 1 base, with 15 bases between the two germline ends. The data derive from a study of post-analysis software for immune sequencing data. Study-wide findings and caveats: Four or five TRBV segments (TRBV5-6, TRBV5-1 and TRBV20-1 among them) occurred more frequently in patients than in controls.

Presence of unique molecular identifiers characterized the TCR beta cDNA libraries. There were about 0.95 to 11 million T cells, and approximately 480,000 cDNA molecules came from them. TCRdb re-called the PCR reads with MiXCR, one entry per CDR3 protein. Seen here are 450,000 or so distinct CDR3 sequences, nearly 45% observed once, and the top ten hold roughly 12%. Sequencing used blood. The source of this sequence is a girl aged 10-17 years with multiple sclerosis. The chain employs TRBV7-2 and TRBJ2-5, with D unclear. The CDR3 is CASSLNTAILQETQYF. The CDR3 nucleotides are TGTGCCAGCAGCTTGAACACAGCAATTCTCCAAGAGACCCAGTACTTC.